This entry describes one T cell receptor beta chain. What it recognizes is unknown. These data belong to a study of T cell responses to AZD1222 COVID-19 vaccine. Study context: Doses given second, at about 4 or about 12 weeks, were pooled.

Study findings and constraints: Females made up more of the donors, who were largely white British, and clonal diversity may have come out too low. The reported proportion of spike-specific TCRs targeting unmutated variant regions was nearly half. Only a handful of people who got AZD1222 tested seropositive at baseline.

Profiling relied on immunoSEQ multiplex PCR, and the TCRdb table lists in-frame clones only, not all of them. The sample includes about 110,000 clones, about 81% of them seen just once. V was pared by 7 bases and J by 7 bases, with 23 bases between. The germline CDR1 and CDR2 sequences are LNHDA and SQIVND (reference sequence). The CDR3 is 16 amino acids. This TCR came from an adult in good health. V gene TRBV19 combines with J gene TRBJ1-5; TRBD1 might be the D (6 bases). Sequenced here: peripheral blood, sampled on day 0 of AZD1222 vaccination. DNA of the CDR3: TGTGCCAGTACCCCCCCGGGGCCGGGGGGCAGGCAGCCCCAGCATTTT. It specifies CASTPPGPGGRQPQHF.